This T cell receptor beta chain comes out of a study of blood T cell repertoires in COVID-19. Germline-derived CDR1 and CDR2 are GTSNPN and SVGIG (reference sequence). CDR3 length: 15 residues. The V and J ends lost 1 base and 0 bases respectively, with 10 bases between them. Clones were sequenced by immunoSEQ multiplex PCR, and TCRdb holds only the in-frame ones, with some missing. The table has 200,000 or so clones, more than 85% seen once. The receptor was isolated from a man aged 60 to 75 with acute or convalescent COVID-19. Material for sequencing was peripheral blood. The chain links TRBV30 to TRBJ2-4; D possibly corresponds to TRBD1 (5 bases). CDR3 loop: CAWSGTPLAKNIQYF. DNA of the CDR3: TGTGCCTGGAGTGGGACACCGCTAGCCAAAAACATTCAGTACTTC. Full variable domain (rest looked up from reference TRBV30 and TRBJ2-4): SQTIHQWPATLVQPVGSPLSLECTVEGTSNPNLYWYRQAAGRGLQLLFYSVGIGQISSEVPQNLSASRPQDRQFILSSKKLLLSDSGFYLCAWSGTPLAKNIQYFGAGTRLSVL.